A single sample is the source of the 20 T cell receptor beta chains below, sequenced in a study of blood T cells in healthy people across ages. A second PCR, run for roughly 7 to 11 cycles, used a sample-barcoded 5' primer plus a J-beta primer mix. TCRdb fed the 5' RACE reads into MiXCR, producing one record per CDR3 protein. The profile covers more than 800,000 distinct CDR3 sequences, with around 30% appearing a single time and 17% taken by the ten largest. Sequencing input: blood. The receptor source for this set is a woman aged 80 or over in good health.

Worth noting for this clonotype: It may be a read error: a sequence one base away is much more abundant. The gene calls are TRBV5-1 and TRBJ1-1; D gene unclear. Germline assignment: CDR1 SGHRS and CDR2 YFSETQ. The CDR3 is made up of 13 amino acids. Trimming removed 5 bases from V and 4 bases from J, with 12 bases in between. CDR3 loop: CASRNPDSTEAFF. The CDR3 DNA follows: TGCGCCAGCAGGAACCCGGATTCCACTGAAGCTTTCTTT.

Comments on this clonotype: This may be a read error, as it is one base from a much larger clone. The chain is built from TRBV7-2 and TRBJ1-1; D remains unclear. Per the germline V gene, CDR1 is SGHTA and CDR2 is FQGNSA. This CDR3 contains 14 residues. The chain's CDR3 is CASSLDRWSTGAFF. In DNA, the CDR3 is TGTGCCAGCAGCTTGGACCGGTGGAGCACTGGAGCTTTCTTT. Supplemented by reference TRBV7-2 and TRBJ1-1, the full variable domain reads GAGVSQSPSNKVTEKGKDVELRCDPISGHTALYWYRQSLGQGLEFLIYFQGNSAPDKSGLPSDRFSAERTGGSVSTLTIQRTQQEDSAVYLCASSLDRWSTGAFFGQGTRLTVV.

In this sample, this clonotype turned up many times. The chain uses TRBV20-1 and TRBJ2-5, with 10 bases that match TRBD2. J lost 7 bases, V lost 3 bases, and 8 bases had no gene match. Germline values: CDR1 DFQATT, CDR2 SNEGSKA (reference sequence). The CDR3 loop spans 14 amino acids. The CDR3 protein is CSASRPSGGGTQYF. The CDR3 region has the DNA TGCAGTGCTAGTCGTCCTAGCGGGGGCGGGACCCAGTACTTC.

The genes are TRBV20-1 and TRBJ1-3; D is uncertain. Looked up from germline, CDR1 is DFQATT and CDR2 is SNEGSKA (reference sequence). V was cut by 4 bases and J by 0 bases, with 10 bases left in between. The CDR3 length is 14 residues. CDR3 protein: CSAIPGNSGNTIYF. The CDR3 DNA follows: TGCAGTGCTATCCCTGGGAACTCTGGAAACACCATATATTTT.

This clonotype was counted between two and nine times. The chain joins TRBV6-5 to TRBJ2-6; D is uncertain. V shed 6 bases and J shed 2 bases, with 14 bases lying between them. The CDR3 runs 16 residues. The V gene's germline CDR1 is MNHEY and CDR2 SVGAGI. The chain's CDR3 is CASSLIRLAGANVLTF. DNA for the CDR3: TGTGCCAGCAGCCTAATCCGACTGGCTGGGGCCAACGTCCTGACTTTC.

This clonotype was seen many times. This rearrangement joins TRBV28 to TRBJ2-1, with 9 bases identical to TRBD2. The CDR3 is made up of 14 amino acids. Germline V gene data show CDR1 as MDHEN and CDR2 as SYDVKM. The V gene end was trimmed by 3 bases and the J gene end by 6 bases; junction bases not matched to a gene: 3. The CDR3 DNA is TGTGCCAGCAGTTTCCCTAGCGGGGTCAATGAGCAGTTCTTC. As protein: CASSFPSGVNEQFF.

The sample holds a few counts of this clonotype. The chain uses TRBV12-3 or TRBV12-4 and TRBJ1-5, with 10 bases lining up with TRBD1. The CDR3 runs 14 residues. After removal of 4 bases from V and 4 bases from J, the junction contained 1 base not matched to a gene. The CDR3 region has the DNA TGTGCCAGCAGTTGGGGACAGGGGAATCAGCCCCAGCATTTT. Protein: CASSWGQGNQPQHF.

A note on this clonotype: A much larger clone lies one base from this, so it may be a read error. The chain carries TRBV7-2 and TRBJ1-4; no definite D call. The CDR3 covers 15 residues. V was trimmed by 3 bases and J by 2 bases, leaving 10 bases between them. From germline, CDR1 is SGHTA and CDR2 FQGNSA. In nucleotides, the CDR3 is TGTGCCAGCAGCTTGGACGGGGTCACTAATGAAAAACTGTTTTTT. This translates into CASSLDGVTNEKLFF.

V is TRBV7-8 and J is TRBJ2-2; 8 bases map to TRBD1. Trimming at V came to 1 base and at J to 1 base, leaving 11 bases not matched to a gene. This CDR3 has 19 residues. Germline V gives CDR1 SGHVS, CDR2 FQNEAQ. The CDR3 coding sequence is TGTGCCAGCAGCTTAGGTGGGGTGGACAGGGCAGTGAACACCGGGGAGCTGTTTTTT. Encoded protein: CASSLGGVDRAVNTGELFF. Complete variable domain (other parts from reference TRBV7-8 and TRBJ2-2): GAGVSQSPRYKVAKRGQDVALRCDPISGHVSLFWYQQALGQGPEFLTYFQNEAQLDKSGLPSDRFFAERPEGSVSTLKIQRTQQEDSAVYLCASSLGGVDRAVNTGELFFGEGSRLTVL.

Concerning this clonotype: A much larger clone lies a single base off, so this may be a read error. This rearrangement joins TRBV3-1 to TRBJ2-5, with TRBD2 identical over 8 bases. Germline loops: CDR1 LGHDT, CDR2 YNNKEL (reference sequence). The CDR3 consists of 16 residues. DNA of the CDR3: TGTGTCAGCAGCCTACAGATTTCGGGGGGGCCAGCGACCCAGTACTTC. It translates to CVSSLQISGGPATQYF.

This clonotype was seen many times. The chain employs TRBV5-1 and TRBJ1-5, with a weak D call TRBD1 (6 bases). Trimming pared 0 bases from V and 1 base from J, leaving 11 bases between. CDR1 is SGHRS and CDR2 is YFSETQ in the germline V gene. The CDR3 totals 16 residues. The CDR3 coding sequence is TGCGCCAGCAGCTTGGAAGGGGGTCGGAGCAATCAGCCCCAGCATTTT. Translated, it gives CASSLEGGRSNQPQHF.

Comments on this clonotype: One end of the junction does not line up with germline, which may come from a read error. DNA of the CDR3: TGTGCCGGCAGCTTAGCAGGGGGCGCCGAGACCCAGTACTTC. It encodes CAGSLAGGAETQYF. The V gene is TRBV11-3, the J gene TRBJ2-5, with 8 bases that match TRBD1. This CDR3 region has 14 residues. Germline loops: CDR1 SGHNT, CDR2 YENEEA. Variable domain in full (rest from reference TRBV11-3 and TRBJ2-5): EAGVVQSPRYKIIEKKQPVAFWCNPISGHNTLYWYLQNLGQGPELLIRYENEEAVDDSQLPKDRFSAERLKGVDSTLKIQPAELGDSAVYLCAGSLAGGAETQYFGPGTRLLVL.

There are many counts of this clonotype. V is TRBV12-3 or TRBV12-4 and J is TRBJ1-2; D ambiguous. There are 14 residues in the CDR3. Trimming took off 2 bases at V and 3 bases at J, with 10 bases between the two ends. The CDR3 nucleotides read TGTGCCAGCAGTTTATCCGGGATCTACTATGGCTACACCTTC. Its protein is CASSLSGIYYGYTF.

CDR3 sequence: CATSDHGTAHYGYTF. CDR3 sequence (DNA): TGTGCCACCAGTGATCACGGGACAGCCCACTATGGCTACACCTTC. The chain links TRBV24-1 to TRBJ1-2, with 7 bases lining up with TRBD1. The V and J ends lost 3 bases and 3 bases, in that order; junction bases with no gene match: 6. The CDR3 length is 15 residues. The germline V gene encodes CDR1 KGHDR and CDR2 SFDVKD.

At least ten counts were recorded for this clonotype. CDR3: CASSLRDSGQNIQYF. CDR3 in DNA: TGCGCCAGCAGCCTCCGGGACAGCGGCCAAAACATTCAGTACTTC. The chain employs TRBV5-1 and TRBJ2-4, with 7 bases aligning to TRBD1. The CDR3 has 15 residues. J was trimmed by 5 bases and V by 4 bases; bases with no gene match: 9. CDR1 is SGHRS, CDR2 YFSETQ, per germline. Full variable domain (remainder filled in from reference TRBV5-1 and TRBJ2-4): KAGVTQTPRYLIKTRGQQVTLSCSPISGHRSVSWYQQTPGQGLQFLFEYFSETQRNKGNFPGRFSGRQFSNSRSEMNVSTLELGDSALYLCASSLRDSGQNIQYFGAGTRLSVL.

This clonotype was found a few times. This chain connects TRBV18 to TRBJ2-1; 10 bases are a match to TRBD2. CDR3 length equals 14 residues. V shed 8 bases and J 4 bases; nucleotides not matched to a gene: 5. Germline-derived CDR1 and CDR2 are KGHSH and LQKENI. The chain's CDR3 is CASTGTSDYNEQFF. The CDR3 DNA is TGTGCCAGCACCGGGACTAGCGATTACAATGAGCAGTTCTTC.

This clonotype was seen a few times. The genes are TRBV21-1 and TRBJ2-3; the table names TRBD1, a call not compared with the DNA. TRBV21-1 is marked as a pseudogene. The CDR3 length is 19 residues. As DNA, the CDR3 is TGTGCCAGCAGCAAAGAATCGGGCGCGGAGTTTTCAAGCACAGATACGCAGTATTTT. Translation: CASSKESGAEFSSTDTQYF.

The CDR3 sequence: CASSGGQGPIYGYTF. CDR3 bases: TGTGCCAGCAGCGGAGGACAGGGTCCTATCTATGGCTACACCTTC. This sequence joins TRBV5-5 and TRBJ1-2, with 8 bases aligning to TRBD1. Germline V CDR1 and CDR2: SGHKS, YYEKEE (reference sequence). Unmatched junction bases numbered 9, after V lost 4 bases and J lost 4 bases. The CDR3 spans 15 residues. Complete variable domain (other parts from reference TRBV5-5 and TRBJ1-2): DAGVTQSPTHLIKTRGQQVTLRCSPISGHKSVSWYQQVLGQGPQFIFQYYEKEERGRGNFPDRFSARQFPNYSSELNVNALLLGDSALYLCASSGGQGPIYGYTFGSGTRLTVV.

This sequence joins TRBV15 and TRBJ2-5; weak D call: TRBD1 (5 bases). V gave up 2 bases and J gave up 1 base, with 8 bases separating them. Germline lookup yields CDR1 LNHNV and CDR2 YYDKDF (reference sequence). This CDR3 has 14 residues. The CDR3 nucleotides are TGTGCCACCAGCAGAACAGGAAGCCAAGAGACCCAGTACTTC. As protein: CATSRTGSQETQYF.

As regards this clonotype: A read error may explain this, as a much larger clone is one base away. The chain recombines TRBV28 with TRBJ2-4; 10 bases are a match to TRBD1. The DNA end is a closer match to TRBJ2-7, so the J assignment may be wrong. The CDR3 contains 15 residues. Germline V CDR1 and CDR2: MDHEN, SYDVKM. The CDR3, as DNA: TGTGCCGGCAGGCGGGACAGGGGCTCCGCCTACGAGCAGTACTTC. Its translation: CAGRRDRGSAYEQYF.